This T cell receptor beta chain was recovered during a study of T cell changes during pregnancy in multiple sclerosis. Unmatched junction bases numbered 7, after V lost 6 bases and J lost 2 bases. This CDR3 region has 15 residues. Germline CDR1 ENHRY, CDR2 SYGVKD. The table came from immunoSEQ multiplex PCR; TCRdb's copy has only in-frame clones and leaves some out. The data contain more than 40,000 clones, about 92% of them seen just once; the ten biggest clones take up approximately 0.68%. This clonotype was sampled from a female donor with multiple sclerosis, enrolled in a pregnancy study. Here the sequenced sample was CD4+ T cells from peripheral blood mononuclear cells, taken in the third trimester of pregnancy. The rearrangement joins TRBV10-3 to TRBJ2-3; 8 positions match TRBD1. CDR3 sequence: CAISPGDRTTDTQYF. In DNA form, the CDR3 reads TGTGCCATCAGCCCCGGGGACAGGACCACAGATACGCAGTATTTT.